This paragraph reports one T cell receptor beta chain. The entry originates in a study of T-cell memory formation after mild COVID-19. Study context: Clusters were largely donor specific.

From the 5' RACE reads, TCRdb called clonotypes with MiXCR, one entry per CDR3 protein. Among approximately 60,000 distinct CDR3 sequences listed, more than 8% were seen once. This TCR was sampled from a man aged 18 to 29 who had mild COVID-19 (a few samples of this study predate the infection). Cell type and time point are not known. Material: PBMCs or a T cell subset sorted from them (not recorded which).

The CDR3 sequence is CASSEQRGDYEQYF. The CDR3, as DNA: TGTGCCAGCAGTGAACAGCGGGGGGACTACGAGCAGTACTTC. The chain recombines TRBV2 with TRBJ2-7; 9 nucleotides match TRBD2. The CDR3 has 14 amino acids. The V and J ends lost 2 bases and 3 bases, in that order; junction bases with no gene match: 2. The germline CDR1 and CDR2 sequences are SNHLY and FYNNEI.